A single sample gave rise to the 15 T cell receptor beta chains below, sequenced in a study of T cell clonality in common variable immunodeficiency. Clones were read by immunoSEQ multiplex PCR, and TCRdb kept only the in-frame ones, dropping some. Singletons are absent from the sample, which has about 26,000 clones. These receptors are not linked to any known antigen. Study-level results: Reportedly, TCR beta sequences from common variable immunodeficiency showed fewer deletions and N-nucleotide insertions.

The sequenced sample was peripheral blood mononuclear cells. These receptors were taken from a human donor with common variable immunodeficiency.

This clone was seen more than once but under ten times. From the germline J gene comes the end of the CDR3, since the read stops 3 residues before it. The chain has TRBV7-9 and TRBJ1-5; D not certain. CDR1 and CDR2 (germline): SEHNR, FQNEAQ (reference sequence). The CDR3 has 14 residues. V lost 2 bases, J lost 1 base, and 6 bases lay in between. CDR3 DNA (partial): TGTGCCAGCAGCTTATACGGGAGCAATCAGCCC. Translated, it gives CASSLYGSNQP. The entire CDR3 reads CASSLYGSNQPQHF.

This clone came up many times. The CDR3 goes on 3 residues after the read ends, and that part is filled in from the germline J gene. The rearrangement uses TRBV18 and TRBJ1-3; D unclear. There are 14 residues in the CDR3. Trimming took 3 bases from V and 0 from J, leaving 6 bases between them. In germline, CDR1 is KGHSH, CDR2 LQKENI. Here the CDR3 reads CASSPSGSGNTIYF. Incomplete CDR3 DNA: TGTGCCAGCTCACCTTCGGGCTCTGGAAACACC.

At least ten counts were recorded for this clone. The read halts 3 residues ahead of the CDR3 end, with the missing end drawn from the germline J gene. J is TRBJ1-5 and V is TRBV30, with D perhaps TRBD1 (6 bases). V gave up 0 bases and J gave up 4 bases, with 13 bases separating them. Per the germline V gene, CDR1 is GTSNPN and CDR2 is SVGIG (reference sequence). CDR3 size: 15 residues. This CDR3 is CAWSVRGKGNQPQHF. The part of the CDR3 DNA that was read is TGTGCCTGGAGTGTCAGGGGTAAGGGTAATCAGCCC. The entire variable domain, with the rest obtained from reference TRBV30 and TRBJ1-5, is as follows: SQTIHQWPATLVQPVGSPLSLECTVEGTSNPNLYWYRQAAGRGLQLLFYSVGIGQISSEVPQNLSASRPQDRQFILSSKKLLLSDSGFYLCAWSVRGKGNQPQHFGDGTRLSIL.

The sample holds many counts of this clone. Read sequence stops 3 residues before the CDR3 end, and the germline J gene provides the missing end. V gene TRBV7-2 combines with J gene TRBJ1-4; the match to TRBD1 covers 8 bases. This CDR3 is built from 15 residues. Germline values: CDR1 SGHTA, CDR2 FQGNSA. V dropped 3 bases and J dropped 10; count of bases not matched to a gene: 10. The CDR3 loop is CASSFTGTGTSKLFF. The covered CDR3 bases are TGTGCCAGCAGCTTCACAGGGACAGGTACCTCAAAA. Full variable domain (missing parts from reference TRBV7-2 and TRBJ1-4): GAGVSQSPSNKVTEKGKDVELRCDPISGHTALYWYRQSLGQGLEFLIYFQGNSAPDKSGLPSDRFSAERTGGSVSTLTIQRTQQEDSAVYLCASSFTGTGTSKLFFGSGTQLSVL.

This clone was counted only a few times. The CDR3 DNA, read in part, is TGTGCCAGCTCATGGGACAATGGGAGAAACACC. This gives the protein CASSWDNGRNT. The whole CDR3 sequence reads CASSWDNGRNTIYF. The chain combines TRBV18 with TRBJ1-3; a weak D match, TRBD1 (6 bases). The read falls 3 residues short of the CDR3 end, and the missing part is taken from the germline J gene. CDR1 and CDR2 (germline): KGHSH, LQKENI. This CDR3 comprises 14 residues. V was trimmed by 5 bases and J by 5 bases, leaving 13 bases between them.

The table lists this clone with many counts. Read sequence stops 3 residues before the CDR3 end, and the germline J gene provides the missing end. The rearrangement links TRBV19 to TRBJ1-5, with 7 bases lining up with TRBD1. Per germline, CDR1 LNHDA and CDR2 SQIVND (reference sequence). The CDR3 runs 14 residues. V lost 4 bases and J lost 6; bases outside the gene matches: 6. The CDR3 region is CASSRSTGAQPQHF. Partial CDR3 DNA: TGTGCCAGTAGTAGATCCACAGGGGCTCAGCCC.

This clone was seen at least ten times. The read is 3 residues too short to cover the CDR3 end, so that end is filled in from the germline J gene. The rearrangement uses TRBV7-2 and TRBJ2-5, with D possibly matching TRBD1 (6 bases). CDR3 length equals 13 residues. V was cut by 4 bases and J by 3 bases, with 9 bases left in between. Germline V gene sequence: CDR1 SGHTA, CDR2 FQGNSA. CDR3 amino acids: CASSSGQKETQYF. The covered CDR3 bases are TGTGCCAGCAGCTCCGGACAGAAAGAGACC.

The sequenced part of the CDR3 DNA is TGTGCCAGCAGCCCAAGCGGAGGGAGCTCCTACGAG. This gives the protein CASSPSGGSSYE. The complete CDR3 protein is CASSPSGGSSYEQYF. The chain employs TRBV7-9 and TRBJ2-7, with a weak D call TRBD2 (6 bases). The CDR3 goes on 3 residues after the read ends, and that part is filled in from the germline J gene. The CDR3 is made up of 15 amino acids. Germline V gene data show CDR1 as SEHNR and CDR2 as FQNEAQ (reference sequence). Trimming cost V 5 bases and J 0 bases, with 14 bases left between them.

This clone occurred a few times. Read data end 3 residues before the CDR3 end; the end is taken from the germline J gene. J is TRBJ2-3 and V is TRBV5-1, with 9 nucleotides matching TRBD2. The J segment lost 2 bases and the V segment lost 2 bases, leaving 9 bases of the junction unmatched. This CDR3 has 17 residues. CDR1 is SGHRS and CDR2 is YFSETQ in the germline V gene. The DNA read from the CDR3 is TGCGCCAGCAGCTTCTATCCTAGCGGGACGACCACAGATACG. This codes for CASSFYPSGTTTDT. The whole CDR3 region reads CASSFYPSGTTTDTQYF.

This clone has at least ten counts. Read coverage stops 3 residues before the CDR3 terminus; the germline J gene supplies the remainder. Other DNA sequences from this sample encode an identical CDR3 as well. The chain is built from TRBV2 and TRBJ1-1; unclear D gene. The CDR3 extends over 16 amino acids. V was pared by 5 bases and J by 3 bases, with 19 bases between. CDR1 is SNHLY and CDR2 is FYNNEI in the germline V gene. The CDR3: CASSHPPAGGDTEAFF. The DNA read from the CDR3 is TGTGCCAGCAGTCACCCTCCTGCCGGCGGGGACACTGAA. Combining the CDR3 with reference TRBV2 and TRBJ1-1 gives the whole variable domain EPEVTQTPSHQVTQMGQEVILRCVPISNHLYFYWYRQILGQKVEFLVSFYNNEISEKSEIFDDQFSVERPDGSNFTLKIRSTKLEDSAMYFCASSHPPAGGDTEAFFGQGTRLTVV.

Ten or more counts support this clone. The junction and the germline gene differ at one end; a read error may be behind it. The read ends 3 residues early relative to the CDR3; the germline J gene fills the gap. J is TRBJ2-3 and V is TRBV4-2; TRBD2 might be the D (6 bases). The CDR3 runs 16 residues. The germline gives CDR1 LGHNA, CDR2 YNFKEQ. The CDR3 DNA, read in part, is TGCGCCAGCAGCCAAGATTCGTCTAGCGGCACAGATACG. It specifies CASSQDSSSGTDT. In full, the CDR3 is CASSQDSSSGTDTQYF.

This clone has only a few counts. Read sequence stops 3 residues before the CDR3 end, and the germline J gene provides the missing end. The J gene is TRBJ2-3, the V gene TRBV7-2; D gene uncertain. CDR1 is SGHTA and CDR2 is FQGNSA in the germline V gene. This CDR3 is built from 15 residues. The V and J ends lost 1 base and 1 base respectively, with 9 bases between them. CDR3 DNA (partial): TGTGCCAGCAGCTTAGTAGTAGTCCGCACAGATACG. This sequence encodes CASSLVVVRTDT. The full CDR3 is CASSLVVVRTDTQYF.

This clone was detected ten times or more. The CDR3 end lies 3 residues beyond the end of the read and is filled in from the germline J gene. The rearrangement joins TRBV7-9 to TRBJ2-2, with D possibly matching TRBD1 (6 bases). V was trimmed by 1 base and J by 1 base, leaving 7 bases between them. In germline, CDR1 is SEHNR, CDR2 FQNEAQ (reference sequence). The CDR3 sequence is 15 residues long. The part of the CDR3 DNA that was read is TGTGCCAGCAGCTTAGAGACAGGGAACACCGGGGAG. As protein: CASSLETGNTGE. The whole CDR3 is CASSLETGNTGELFF. Complete variable domain (other parts from reference TRBV7-9 and TRBJ2-2): DTGVSQNPRHKITKRGQNVTFRCDPISEHNRLYWYRQTLGQGPEFLTYFQNEAQLEKSRLLSDRFSAERPKGSFSTLEIQRTEQGDSAMYLCASSLETGNTGELFFGEGSRLTVL.

As concerns this clone: Read data end 3 residues before the CDR3 end; the end is taken from the germline J gene. The gene calls are TRBV19 and TRBJ1-2, with D uncertain. The CDR3 has 11 residues. Per germline, CDR1 LNHDA and CDR2 SQIVND (reference sequence). The V gene lost 11 bases and the J gene lost 2 bases, with 9 bases spanning the gap. The CDR3 loop is CAVYYNYGYTF. Partial CDR3 DNA: TGTGCCGTCTACTACAACTATGGC.

The sample holds a few counts of this clone. The chain's CDR3 is CASSLTGSGGLYSNQPQHF. CDR3 DNA (partial): TGCGCCAGCAGCTTAACAGGATCGGGGGGACTTTATAGCAATCAGCCC. The rearrangement uses TRBV5-1 and TRBJ1-5; a possible D gene is TRBD1 (5 bases). The read is 3 residues too short to cover the CDR3 end, so that end is filled in from the germline J gene. Between the trimmed V and J ends, which lost 2 bases and 0 bases, there was a span of 21 bases. CDR1 and CDR2 from the germline V gene are SGHRS and YFSETQ. This CDR3 is 19 amino acids long.